This TCR beta chain is from a study of vaccination and CD4 T cells after COVID-19. Study information: Diagnosis preceded the drawing of post-COVID samples by a median roughly 93 days (range 35 to 161). Sampling that followed vaccination took place a median roughly 69 days after dose two, within a range of 14 to 241. Cells were stimulated with overlapping spike peptides from SARS-CoV-2, HCoV-NL63, HCoV-OC43 and HCoV-229E. Study-level results: The median SARS-CoV-2-reactive clonotype number increased from about 20 to 38, without statistical significance.

Treatment in this sample: roughly nine-day PBMC culture with coronavirus spike peptide pools or control peptides (ViraFEST assay). A note on this clonotype: The antigen remains undetermined.

Once obtained from cultured CD4+ T cells, the DNA was sequenced using the Oncomine TCR Beta short-read assay. TCRdb re-called the PCR reads with MiXCR, one entry per CDR3 protein. The sample lists about 15,000 distinct CDR3 sequences, around 56% occurring once. Source material: CD4+ T cells from blood, cultured in vitro. The TCR originated in a human donor who had recovered from COVID-19.

The CDR3: CASRLTSGSYNEQFF. In nucleotides, the CDR3 is TGTGCCAGTAGACTGACTAGCGGCTCCTACAATGAGCAGTTCTTC. The chain couples TRBV19 to TRBJ2-1, with 9 bases matching TRBD2. The CDR3 has 15 amino acids. J lost 0 bases, V lost 6 bases, and 3 bases had no gene match. The germline CDR1 and CDR2 sequences are LNHDA and SQIVND (reference sequence).